One and the same sample provided the 5 T cell receptor beta chains below, sequenced in a study of control samples from healthy donors and cancer patients. Only in-frame clones appear in the TCRdb table, and some are missing; sequencing was by immunoSEQ multiplex PCR. Altogether about 150,000 clones are present, approximately 93% being singletons, with the ten largest covering roughly 5.5%. The sample consisted of blood. All receptors come from a man between 18 and 29 years old in good health.

The genes are TRBV2 and TRBJ2-7, with D possibly TRBD2 on 5 matching bases. The V gene's germline CDR1 is SNHLY and CDR2 FYNNEI. Trimming took 3 bases from V and 8 from J, leaving 11 bases between them. The CDR3 has 12 residues. The CDR3 loop is CASSDRRIQQYF. DNA of the CDR3: TGTGCCAGCAGTGATAGGAGGATCCAGCAGTACTTC.

This chain uses TRBV25-1 with TRBJ1-6, with no clear D. Trimming removed 5 bases from V and 6 bases from J, with 5 bases in between. CDR1 and CDR2 (germline): MGHDK, SYGVNS. This CDR3 spans 12 amino acids. This CDR3 reads CASSISNSPLHF. As DNA, the CDR3 is TGTGCCAGCAGTATCAGTAATTCACCCCTCCACTTT.

The chain recombines TRBV4-1 with TRBJ2-6; D not resolved. Between the trimmed V and J ends, which lost 1 base and 0 bases, there was a span of 10 bases. Germline CDR1 and CDR2: MGHRA and YSYEKL. The CDR3 has 17 residues. The DNA for the CDR3 is TGCGCCAGCAGCCAAGTAAGCAGACGCTCTGGGGCCAACGTCCTGACTTTC. Its translation is CASSQVSRRSGANVLTF.

This rearrangement joins TRBV14 to TRBJ1-2, with D hard to call. This CDR3 has 13 amino acids. Per the germline V gene, CDR1 is SGHDN and CDR2 is FVKESK. The V and J ends lost 1 base and 4 bases respectively, with 7 bases between them. The CDR3 here is CASSQGGLYGYTF. CDR3 nucleotide sequence: TGTGCCAGCAGCCAAGGGGGTCTCTATGGCTACACCTTC. The variable domain in full, with the rest retrieved from reference TRBV14 and TRBJ1-2, is EAGVTQFPSHSVIEKGQTVTLRCDPISGHDNLYWYRRVMGKEIKFLLHFVKESKQDESGMPNNRFLAERTGGTYSTLKVQPAELEDSGVYFCASSQGGLYGYTFGSGTRLTVV.

V is TRBV12-3 or TRBV12-4 and J is TRBJ2-7, with 7 positions matching TRBD1. V lost 7 bases, J lost 6 bases, and 9 bases stayed unmatched. This CDR3 has 13 residues. This CDR3 is CASTGQRSAEQYF. The CDR3 coding sequence is TGTGCCAGCACGGGACAGCGATCCGCCGAGCAGTACTTC.